The rows below give T cell receptor beta chains drawn from one sample of a study of cytomegalovirus exposure and HLA in healthy donors. Assay used: immunoSEQ multiplex PCR; TCRdb lists only in-frame clones, some missing. The sample yields 150,000 to 200,000 clones, around 90% seen once. The sample was PBMCs. The origin of the receptors is a woman aged 18-29 years in good health and CMV-seronegative. Each CDR3 is given with its conserved first and last residue. A D gene is named only where the DNA matches it firmly. Some rows mark clone size as missing; the rest say once, few, many or name a class of expanded clone.

cdr3_aa cdr3_nt v_call clone_size j_call d_call
CASSQGQGEMTEQFF TGCGCCAGCAGCCAGGGACAGGGTGAGATGACTGAGCAGTTCTTC TRBV5-1 NA TRBJ2-1 TRBD1
CASSFRGGIAGELFF TGTGCCAGCAGTTTCCGCGGGGGGATCGCCGGGGAGCTGTTTTTT TRBV9 NA TRBJ2-2 TRBD2
CASSFRDGRWYTF TGTGCCAGCAGTTTCCGGGACGGGAGGTGGTACACCTTC TRBV6-5 NA TRBJ1-2 NA
CASSLSNEGSGANVLTF TGTGCCAGCAGTTTATCGAATGAGGGATCTGGGGCCAACGTCCTGACTTTC TRBV27 NA TRBJ2-6 NA
CARSFWARENYGYTF TGTGCCAGAAGCTTTTGGGCCCGGGAAAACTATGGCTACACCTTC TRBV5-3 few TRBJ1-2 NA
CASSFPPTGDPYEQYF TGTGCCAGCAGCTTTCCTCCGACAGGGGATCCGTACGAGCAGTACTTC TRBV11-3 NA TRBJ2-7 TRBD1
CASSSGIDTQYF TGTGCCAGCAGCTCAGGAATAGATACGCAGTATTTT TRBV7-2 NA TRBJ2-3 NA
CASSQGSGTF TGCGCCAGCAGCCAGGGTAGCGGCACCTTC TRBV23-1 NA TRBJ1-2 NA
CASSSPGLGAGNIQYF TGTGCCAGCAGTTCCCCGGGACTAGGGGCGGGAAACATTCAGTACTTC TRBV25-1 NA TRBJ2-4 TRBD2
CAGSLRVHNTEAFF TGTGCCGGCAGTTTACGGGTTCATAACACTGAAGCTTTCTTT TRBV27 NA TRBJ1-1 NA
CASSLARTGDNYGYTF TGTGCCAGCAGCTTGGCCAGGACAGGGGACAACTATGGCTACACCTTC TRBV5-4 NA TRBJ1-2 TRBD1
CSGRGQETQYF TGCAGTGGGCGGGGCCAAGAGACCCAGTACTTC TRBV20-1 once TRBJ2-5 NA
CASSLSGGSGTNLNTEAFF TGTGCCAGCAGTTTATCGGGAGGGTCAGGTACCAACTTGAACACTGAAGCTTTCTTT TRBV27 NA TRBJ1-1 NA
CASSLVSGTALGEKLFF TGTGCCAGCAGCTTGGTATCAGGGACAGCCTTGGGAGAAAAACTGTTTTTT TRBV5-6 NA TRBJ1-4 TRBD1
CASSTGDSLEQYF TGTGCCAGTAGTACAGGGGACAGCCTCGAGCAGTACTTC TRBV19 NA TRBJ2-7 TRBD1
CASSTHRGLGNEQFF TGTGCCAGCAGCACCCACAGGGGCCTAGGCAATGAGCAGTTCTTC TRBV21-1 NA TRBJ2-1 NA
CASSEFTGAQQYF TGTGCCAGCAGTGAATTTACAGGAGCTCAGCAGTACTTC TRBV6-1 NA TRBJ2-5 NA
CASSSGLLGPGDEQYF TGTGCCAGCAGCTCAGGACTTCTCGGCCCCGGCGACGAGCAGTACTTC TRBV7-8 NA TRBJ2-7 NA
CASSLGPLAGVGEQFF TGTGCCAGCAGCTTAGGTCCCCTAGCGGGAGTAGGTGAGCAGTTCTTC TRBV7-2 once TRBJ2-1 TRBD2
CASIMASGGASAIQYF TGTGCCAGCATAATGGCTAGCGGGGGGGCCTCCGCCATTCAGTACTTC TRBV2 NA TRBJ2-4 TRBD2
CASSEAATEAFF TGTGCCAGCAGCGAGGCGGCCACTGAAGCTTTCTTT TRBV2 NA TRBJ1-1 NA
CASSLYSSGGTYNSPLHF TGTGCCAGCAGCTTATATTCTTCGGGGGGAACCTATAATTCACCCCTCCACTTT TRBV7-8 few TRBJ1-6 NA
CASSSGTGPYEQYF TGCGCCAGCAGCTCAGGGACAGGACCCTACGAGCAGTACTTC TRBV5-1 few TRBJ2-7 TRBD1
CASSRDSNNEQFF TGTGCCAGCAGCCGGGACAGCAACAATGAGCAGTTCTTC TRBV6-4 NA TRBJ2-1 TRBD1
CASSFTSSYNEQFF TGTGCCAGCAGCTTCACTAGCAGCTACAATGAGCAGTTCTTC TRBV7-2 NA TRBJ2-1 NA
CASSPLAGGKTGELFF TGCGCCAGCAGCCCCTTAGCGGGAGGTAAAACCGGGGAGCTGTTTTTT TRBV4-3 once TRBJ2-2 TRBD2
CAWSRDRTAYSNQPQHF TGTGCCTGGAGTCGGGACAGGACCGCCTATAGCAATCAGCCCCAGCATTTT TRBV30 NA TRBJ1-5 TRBD1
CASSFPGYYGYTF TGTGCCAGCAGCTTCCCGGGATACTATGGCTACACCTTC TRBV7-9 NA TRBJ1-2 NA
CASSEGRLSEQYF TGCGCCAGCAGTGAGGGCAGATTAAGCGAGCAGTACTTC TRBV10-1 NA TRBJ2-7 NA